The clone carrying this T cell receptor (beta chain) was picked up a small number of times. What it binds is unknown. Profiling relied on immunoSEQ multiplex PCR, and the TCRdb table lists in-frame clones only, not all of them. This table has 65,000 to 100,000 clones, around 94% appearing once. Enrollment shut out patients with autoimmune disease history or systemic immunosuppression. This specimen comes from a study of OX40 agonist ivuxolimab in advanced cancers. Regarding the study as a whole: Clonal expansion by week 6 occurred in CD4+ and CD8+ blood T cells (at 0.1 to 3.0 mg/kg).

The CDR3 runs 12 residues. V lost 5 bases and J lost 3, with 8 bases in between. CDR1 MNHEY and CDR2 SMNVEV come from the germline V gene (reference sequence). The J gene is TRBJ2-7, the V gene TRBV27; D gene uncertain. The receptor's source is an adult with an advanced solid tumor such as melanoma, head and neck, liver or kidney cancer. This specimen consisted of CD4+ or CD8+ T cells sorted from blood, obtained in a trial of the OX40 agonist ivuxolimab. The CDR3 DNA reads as TGTGCCAGCAGTCCACTCGGCTACGAGCAGTACTTC. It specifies CASSPLGYEQYF.